This is a list of T cell receptor beta chains from one sample in a study of T cells expressing NK-cell markers. TCRdb reprocessed the 5' RACE reads, keeping one entry per CDR3 protein, no DNA. This listing includes some 440,000 distinct CDR3 sequences. The sequencing sample was made of blood T cells: a sorted CD56 or NKG2C T cell subset, CD4+ or CD8+ T cells, or bulk PBMC T cells (not recorded which). The receptors originated from a woman aged 50 to 60 in good health. Each CDR3 is given with its conserved first and last residue.

J	V	CDR3
TRBJ2-1	TRBV29-1	CSVEGDSYNEQFF
TRBJ2-1	TRBV6-5	CASSREDWRVTGTLYNEQFF
TRBJ2-5	TRBV4-1	CASSQADLKETQYF
TRBJ2-2	TRBV3-1	CASSRTRGVGELFF
TRBJ2-2	TRBV5-1	CASSLKGSGELFF
TRBJ2-3	TRBV12-3/TRBV12-4	CASSRDYSTQYF
TRBJ1-5	TRBV5-1	CASSSQGQHFIGNQPQHF
TRBJ2-3	TRBV20-1	CSAGQPTDTQYF
TRBJ2-1	TRBV5-8	CASSFPGQGDNEQFF
TRBJ2-3	TRBV12-3/TRBV12-4	CASRGESSYTQYF
TRBJ2-1	TRBV11-2	CASNRRVGMDEQFF
TRBJ2-5	TRBV5-1	CASSWGDSDGETQYF
TRBJ2-5	TRBV11-3	CASSFTRGRYQETQYF
TRBJ1-4	TRBV7-2	CASSSRGPGRPTNEKLFF
TRBJ1-1	TRBV5-1	CASSLGQVPMNTEAFF
TRBJ1-5	TRBV30	CAWSREQYQPQHF
TRBJ1-4	TRBV20-1	CSVQGVGAKLFF
TRBJ1-1	TRBV29-1	CSVLIPDEAFF
TRBJ2-1	TRBV3-1	CASSEGLAGLKGDEQFF
TRBJ2-1	TRBV29-1	CSVAKGTGVEQFF
TRBJ2-1	TRBV4-2	CASSQDGGSTEQFF
TRBJ1-2	TRBV5-6	CASSALEPPGQIHGYTF
TRBJ2-4	TRBV5-1	CASSLIQDLAKNIQYF
TRBJ2-3	TRBV12-3/TRBV12-4	CASSLGFKSTDTQYF
TRBJ2-1	TRBV7-2	CASSLSTATNEQFF
TRBJ1-1	TRBV12-3/TRBV12-4	CASRDRRLLEAFF
TRBJ2-1	TRBV7-2	CASSFRAGLYNEQFF
TRBJ2-5	TRBV6-5	CASSSLQGRSQETQYF
TRBJ1-4	TRBV5-1	CASSLDPDRNEKLFF
TRBJ2-3	TRBV5-1	CASSGGSNTDTQYF
TRBJ2-5	TRBV18	CASSRDRPQETQYF
TRBJ2-2	TRBV6-1	CASILGTSGSWAGELFF
TRBJ2-1	TRBV29-1	CSVERREDIIEQFF
TRBJ2-4	TRBV30	CAWSAQGNIQYF
TRBJ1-3	TRBV12-5	CASGRPSGNTIYF
TRBJ1-1	TRBV20-1	CSAPSQLSSWGTEAFF
TRBJ2-1	TRBV25-1	CASSPIGKPEQFF
TRBJ2-1	TRBV5-1	CASSLVRLGANNEQFF
TRBJ2-1	TRBV5-1	CASSLTLANEQFF
TRBJ1-2	TRBV10-3	CAVSPGHRDGYTF
TRBJ1-1	TRBV4-1	CASSQEGAFYTEAFF
TRBJ2-1	TRBV13	CASRTLGTSTHEQFF
TRBJ2-7	TRBV7-9	CASSLGQGVIEQYF
TRBJ2-5	TRBV18	CASSPRDRGSETQYF
TRBJ2-1	TRBV6-1	CASRKLAGLDNEQFF
TRBJ2-3	TRBV29-1	CSGDREGTFTQYF
TRBJ2-1	TRBV27	CASRTSGRGAKQFF
TRBJ2-1	TRBV20-1	CSAEGAGALIEQFF
TRBJ2-3	TRBV29-1	CSVEKPLASIDTQYF
TRBJ2-7	TRBV20-1	CSARPIGSGSYEQYF
TRBJ2-1	TRBV12-3/TRBV12-4	CASSSWGTSGEQFF
TRBJ2-1	TRBV9	CASSVEPRNNEQFF
TRBJ2-3	TRBV10-3	CALKLGPDTQYF
TRBJ2-3	TRBV30	CAWSDPGGATRKYF